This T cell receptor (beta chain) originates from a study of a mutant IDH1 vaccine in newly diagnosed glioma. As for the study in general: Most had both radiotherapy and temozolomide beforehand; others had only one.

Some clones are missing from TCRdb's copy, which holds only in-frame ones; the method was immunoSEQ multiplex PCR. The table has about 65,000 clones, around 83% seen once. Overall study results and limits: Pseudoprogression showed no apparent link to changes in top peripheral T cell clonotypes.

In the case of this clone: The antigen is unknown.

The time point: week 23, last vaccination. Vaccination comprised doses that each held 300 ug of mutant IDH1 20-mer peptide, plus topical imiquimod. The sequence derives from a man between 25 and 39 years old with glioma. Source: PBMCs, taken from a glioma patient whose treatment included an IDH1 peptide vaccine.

CDR3 loop: CASGPAGRGSGEKLFF. The CDR3 nucleotides are TGTGCCAGCGGCCCCGCGGGGCGGGGCTCTGGTGAAAAACTGTTTTTT. This chain connects TRBV5-4 to TRBJ1-4; possibly TRBD1 for D (5 bases). V was pared by 7 bases and J by 7 bases, with 23 bases between. Germline V gives CDR1 SGHNT, CDR2 YYREEE (reference sequence). The CDR3 extends over 16 amino acids.